The 25 T cell receptor beta chains below all came from one sample that was sequenced in a study of blood T cells in healthy people across ages. Combining a sample-barcoded 5' primer with a J-beta primer mix, a second PCR ran for 7 to 11 cycles. TCRdb re-called the 5' RACE reads through MiXCR, storing one row per CDR3 protein. Of some 760,000 distinct CDR3 sequences in the sample, around 25% were seen once. The sample was also reused in another study, on T cells of mothers and their children.

Sequencing used blood. The receptors originated from a boy aged 10-17 years in good health.

This clonotype was counted between two and nine times. V is TRBV28 and J is TRBJ2-2, with 9 bases fitting TRBD1. J was trimmed by 5 bases and V by 5 bases; bases with no gene match: 12. This CDR3 comprises 17 residues. Germline CDR1 is MDHEN and CDR2 is SYDVKM. The CDR3 nucleotides are TGTGCCAGCAGTGCGTACCCCGGGACAGGGAGGACCGGGGAGCTGTTTTTT. This gives the protein CASSAYPGTGRTGELFF.

This clonotype was counted only a few times. The chain combines TRBV6-1 with TRBJ2-4, with D possibly being TRBD2 (5 bases). V gave up 6 bases and J gave up 6 bases, with 12 bases separating them. From germline, CDR1 is MNHNS and CDR2 SASEGT. The CDR3 has 13 amino acids. The CDR3: CASRSPAGNIQYF. Written as DNA, the CDR3 is TGTGCCAGCAGGAGCCCCGCGGGAAACATTCAGTACTTC.

V gene TRBV11-3 combines with J gene TRBJ2-5; 10 nucleotides line up with TRBD2. This CDR3 is 14 amino acids long. With V trimmed by 5 bases and J by 5 bases, 5 bases remained unmatched. Germline values: CDR1 SGHNT, CDR2 YENEEA. The CDR3 nucleotides read TGTGCCAGCAGCAAGCGGGGGGGCCGGGAGACCCAGTACTTC. Translation gives CASSKRGGRETQYF. Together with reference TRBV11-3 and TRBJ2-5, the CDR3 gives the full variable domain: EAGVVQSPRYKIIEKKQPVAFWCNPISGHNTLYWYLQNLGQGPELLIRYENEEAVDDSQLPKDRFSAERLKGVDSTLKIQPAELGDSAVYLCASSKRGGRETQYFGPGTRLLVL.

The V and J genes are TRBV15 and TRBJ2-5; maybe TRBD1 (6 bases). Trimming took off 0 bases at V and 4 bases at J, with 9 bases between the two ends. CDR3 length: 14 residues. Germline V lookup: CDR1 LNHNV, CDR2 YYDKDF (reference sequence). The CDR3 bases are TGTGCCACCAGCAGAGATAAAGGGGGAGAGACCCAGTACTTC. As protein: CATSRDKGGETQYF. Full variable domain (missing parts from reference TRBV15 and TRBJ2-5): DAMVIQNPRYQVTQFGKPVTLSCSQTLNHNVMYWYQQKSSQAPKLLFHYYDKDFNNEADTPDNFQSRRPNTSFCFLDIRSPGLGDTAMYLCATSRDKGGETQYFGPGTRLLVL.

The CDR3 DNA is TGTGCCAGCAGCTTGGAACTAGTGGCCGAGACCCAGTACTTC. Its protein is CASSLELVAETQYF. V gene TRBV5-6 combines with J gene TRBJ2-5; D might be TRBD2 (5 bases). CDR3 length: 14 amino acids. V was shortened by 0 bases and J by 5 bases, with 11 bases between the two germline ends. The V gene's germline CDR1 is SGHDT and CDR2 YYEEEE. The variable domain in full, completed from reference TRBV5-6 and TRBJ2-5, reads DAGVTQSPTHLIKTRGQQVTLRCSPKSGHDTVSWYQQALGQGPQFIFQYYEEEERQRGNFPDRFSGHQFPNYSSELNVNALLLGDSALYLCASSLELVAETQYFGPGTRLLVL.

This clonotype has more than one count but fewer than ten. The J gene is TRBJ2-7, the V gene TRBV20-1; D not resolved. CDR1 DFQATT and CDR2 SNEGSKA come from the germline V gene (reference sequence). This CDR3 comprises 11 residues. Trimming pared 6 bases from V and 7 bases from J, leaving 13 bases between. CDR3 sequence: CSATVEWEQYF. The DNA of the CDR3 is TGCAGTGCAACAGTCGAGTGGGAGCAGTACTTC.

This clonotype was seen a few times. The genes are TRBV11-1 and TRBJ2-5; D might be TRBD2 (6 bases). The CDR3 runs 14 residues. Trimming shortened V by 7 bases and J by 3 bases, and 15 bases separated the two germline ends. Per the germline V gene, CDR1 is SGHAT and CDR2 is FQDESV (reference sequence). CDR3 residues: CASTPPGGEETQYF. The CDR3, as DNA: TGTGCCAGCACCCCCCCCGGCGGGGAAGAGACCCAGTACTTC.

In its sample, this clonotype was seen a few times. J is TRBJ2-7 and V is TRBV29-1; 7 bases align to TRBD2. The CDR3 has 14 amino acids. V shed 5 bases, J shed 0 bases, and the junction held 7 bases outside the gene matches. Looked up from germline, CDR1 is SQVTM and CDR2 is ANQGSEA. CDR3 amino acids: CSVWEGASSYEQYF. In DNA, the CDR3 is TGCAGCGTTTGGGAGGGAGCGAGCTCCTACGAGCAGTACTTC.

The gene calls are TRBV28 and TRBJ1-4; 10 bases are shared with TRBD1. Germline-derived CDR1 and CDR2 are MDHEN and SYDVKM. V dropped 3 bases and J dropped 4; count of bases not matched to a gene: 11. The CDR3 consists of 18 residues. CDR3 amino acids: CASSLHRDRGTDNEKLFF. CDR3 nucleotides: TGTGCCAGCAGTTTGCACCGGGACAGGGGCACCGATAATGAAAAACTGTTTTTT. The entire variable domain, with the rest obtained from reference TRBV28 and TRBJ1-4, is as follows: DVKVTQSSRYLVKRTGEKVFLECVQDMDHENMFWYRQDPGLGLRLIYFSYDVKMKEKGDIPEGYSVSREKKERFSLILESASTNQTSMYLCASSLHRDRGTDNEKLFFGSGTQLSVL.

CDR3 in DNA: TGTGCCAGCAGCCCCTTGGTACTGCGGTACAATGAGCAGTTCTTC. Translation gives CASSPLVLRYNEQFF. This sequence joins TRBV5-5 and TRBJ2-1, with D unresolved. The V gene lost 4 bases and the J gene lost 4 bases, with 15 bases spanning the gap. CDR1 is SGHKS and CDR2 is YYEKEE in the germline V gene (reference sequence). The CDR3 runs to 15 residues.

This clonotype was observed a few times. The DNA for the CDR3 is TGTGCCAGCAGTTTATTAGGGCATAATGAAAAACTGTTTTTT. It codes for CASSLLGHNEKLFF. The chain uses TRBV28 and TRBJ1-4; D unclear. Per germline, CDR1 MDHEN and CDR2 SYDVKM. The CDR3 sequence is 14 residues long. Deletions cut 1 base from V and 4 bases from J, with 7 bases between. Complete variable domain (other parts from reference TRBV28 and TRBJ1-4): DVKVTQSSRYLVKRTGEKVFLECVQDMDHENMFWYRQDPGLGLRLIYFSYDVKMKEKGDIPEGYSVSREKKERFSLILESASTNQTSMYLCASSLLGHNEKLFFGSGTQLSVL.

This clonotype was picked up a small number of times. The chain employs TRBV15 and TRBJ1-1; 8 positions match TRBD1. This CDR3 has 13 residues. The V gene end was trimmed by 1 base and the J gene end by 7 bases; junction bases not matched to a gene: 2. Per the germline V gene, CDR1 is LNHNV and CDR2 is YYDKDF (reference sequence). CDR3 in amino acids: CATSRGDRIEAFF. CDR3 nucleotide sequence: TGTGCCACCAGCAGAGGGGACAGGATTGAAGCTTTCTTT.

This clonotype has a handful of counts. V and J are TRBV18 and TRBJ2-7, with D perhaps TRBD1 or TRBD2 (5 bases each). The CDR3 consists of 13 residues. Deletions cut 3 bases from V and 2 bases from J, with 8 bases between. The V gene's germline CDR1 is KGHSH and CDR2 LQKENI. This CDR3 is CASSPGETYEQYF. Written as DNA, the CDR3 is TGTGCCAGCTCACCGGGGGAAACCTACGAGCAGTACTTC.

This chain connects TRBV20-1 to TRBJ1-2, with a possible D match to TRBD1 (5 bases). This CDR3 is 15 amino acids long. The ends were cut back, 0 bases at V and 7 bases at J, with 18 bases in the middle. From germline, CDR1 is DFQATT and CDR2 SNEGSKA (reference sequence). CDR3 region: CSARDPEAPGGGYTF. The DNA for the CDR3 is TGCAGTGCTAGAGACCCAGAGGCACCTGGGGGTGGCTACACCTTC.

The table lists this clonotype with many counts. The genes are TRBV5-1 and TRBJ1-6; 7 bases are shared with TRBD1. From germline, CDR1 is SGHRS and CDR2 YFSETQ. With 4 bases clipped from V and 7 bases from J, the junction kept 8 bases outside the gene matches. The CDR3 runs to 15 residues. Written as DNA, the CDR3 is TGCGCCAGCAGCCTGATACAGGGGACCAATTCACCCCTCCACTTT. It codes for CASSLIQGTNSPLHF.

The chain joins TRBV12-3 or TRBV12-4 to TRBJ2-4; D may be TRBD1 (5 bases). V shed 3 bases and J shed 5 bases, with 14 bases lying between them. There are 15 residues in the CDR3. This CDR3 reads CASSFPKQVENIQYF. The CDR3 DNA is TGTGCCAGCAGTTTTCCCAAACAGGTTGAAAACATTCAGTACTTC.

This clonotype turned up a few times. The rearrangement joins TRBV7-6 to TRBJ2-5; 10 bases map to TRBD2. The V gene end was trimmed by 1 base and the J gene end by 4 bases; junction bases not matched to a gene: 9. The germline V gene encodes CDR1 SGHVS and CDR2 FNYEAQ. The CDR3 runs to 17 residues. CDR3 amino acids: CASSLGDGVAGGETQYF. The CDR3 DNA reads TGTGCCAGCAGCTTAGGAGATGGAGTAGCGGGAGGAGAGACCCAGTACTTC.

This clonotype was detected a few times. The J gene is TRBJ2-1, the V gene TRBV5-5; 8 nucleotides line up with TRBD2. The DNA end favors TRBJ2-5, so the J call may be wrong. Germline loops: CDR1 SGHKS, CDR2 YYEKEE (reference sequence). This CDR3 comprises 15 residues. CDR3 in DNA: TGTGCCAGCAGCCTCCCCGGGGGGGCGAGGGAGACCCAGTACTTC. Its protein is CASSLPGGARETQYF.

The DNA for the CDR3 is TGTGCCAGCAGCGTGACGGGAGGTCTCCAAGAGACCCAGTACTTC. Translating it yields CASSVTGGLQETQYF. The chain uses TRBV9 and TRBJ2-5; 7 bases match TRBD2. The ends lost 2 bases at V and 1 base at J; junction bases unmatched: 5. The CDR3 extends over 15 amino acids. CDR1 is SGDLS and CDR2 is YYNGEE in the germline V gene.

The genes are TRBV10-3 and TRBJ2-5; D uncertain. Germline loops: CDR1 ENHRY, CDR2 SYGVKD. Between the trimmed V and J ends, which lost 0 bases and 6 bases, there was a span of 8 bases. The CDR3 is 13 residues long. Written as DNA, the CDR3 is TGTGCCATCAGTGAGTCGCAGACCCAGACCCAGTACTTC. It encodes CAISESQTQTQYF.

This chain joins TRBV6-6 and TRBJ1-5; D unresolved. CDR3 length: 16 residues. V was clipped by 0 bases and J by 6 bases, with 15 bases between them. The germline CDR1 and CDR2 sequences are MNHNY and SVGAGI (reference sequence). CDR3 sequence: CASSYSNMAGTQPQHF. CDR3 bases: TGTGCCAGCAGTTACTCGAATATGGCGGGTACTCAGCCCCAGCATTTT.

V gene TRBV4-1 combines with J gene TRBJ1-1; possible D gene TRBD1, 6 bases. This CDR3 has 14 residues. Trimming shortened V by 8 bases and J by 1 base, and 14 bases separated the two germline ends. CDR1 MGHRA and CDR2 YSYEKL come from the germline V gene. DNA of the CDR3: TGCGCCAGCGCTGAGGTAGGGGGGAACACTGAAGCTTTCTTT. It encodes CASAEVGGNTEAFF.

This clonotype was seen a handful of times. The rearrangement uses TRBV4-3 and TRBJ1-6, with D possibly TRBD1 on 5 matching bases. V lost 1 base to trimming and J lost 7 bases, with 17 bases between them. Germline loops: CDR1 LGHNA, CDR2 YSLEER. The CDR3 has 17 amino acids. The CDR3 nucleotides read TGCGCCAGCAGCCAAGTCGCGGCAGGGATGGGGAATTCACCCCTCCACTTT. Encoded protein: CASSQVAAGMGNSPLHF.

For the CDR3, the DNA is TGCAGTGCTAGCTTCAGGGCTGGAAACACCATATATTTT. Protein: CSASFRAGNTIYF. The rearrangement joins TRBV20-1 to TRBJ1-3; weak D call: TRBD1 (5 bases). V lost 3 bases to trimming and J lost 2 bases, with 8 bases between them. This CDR3 is 13 amino acids long. Looked up from germline, CDR1 is DFQATT and CDR2 is SNEGSKA (reference sequence).

V is TRBV9 and J is TRBJ1-2, with D perhaps TRBD1 (5 bases). Germline lookup yields CDR1 SGDLS and CDR2 YYNGEE. Trimming took 3 bases from V and 5 from J, leaving 17 bases between them. The CDR3 loop spans 15 amino acids. In DNA form, the CDR3 reads TGTGCCAGCAGCGCAAACCGGGACGGGGGTTATGGCTACACCTTC. It translates to CASSANRDGGYGYTF.